This TCR beta chain was retrieved from a study of T cell changes during pregnancy in multiple sclerosis. CDR1 is GTSNPN and CDR2 is SVGIG in the germline V gene (reference sequence). The V gene end was trimmed by 0 bases and the J gene end by 6 bases; junction bases not matched to a gene: 6. CDR3 length: 14 residues. Only in-frame clones appear in the TCRdb table, and some are missing; sequencing was by immunoSEQ multiplex PCR. The data contain tens of thousands of clones, almost 90% of them singletons. The chain couples TRBV30 to TRBJ2-3, with 7 bases that match TRBD2. The sequences come from peripheral blood, collected in the second trimester of pregnancy. The sequence was collected from a female donor in good health, enrolled as a control in a pregnancy study. The CDR3 is CAWSVTSLSDTQYF. CDR3 in DNA: TGTGCCTGGAGTGTGACTAGCCTAAGCGATACGCAGTATTTT.